This T cell receptor beta chain was profiled in a study of Graves' ophthalmopathy and Graves' hyperthyroidism. V lost 5 bases and J lost 4, with 21 bases in between. Germline V gene sequence: CDR1 SEHNR, CDR2 FQNEAQ (reference sequence). This CDR3 comprises 17 residues. Amplification targeted the TCR beta CDR3 regions, with RNA transcripts as the source material. Second-round multiplex PCR followed a first-round RT-PCR using HTBI primers. TCRdb re-called the multiplex PCR reads with MiXCR, one entry per CDR3 protein. The data contain some 750,000 distinct CDR3 sequences, roughly 40% of them singletons.

Material for sequencing was peripheral blood. V and J are TRBV7-9 and TRBJ1-3, with D perhaps TRBD1 (5 bases). This TCR was recovered from an adult man with Graves' ophthalmopathy. CDR3 amino acids: CASSQSGLGEAGNTIYF. Written as DNA, the CDR3 is TGTGCCAGCAGCCAATCTGGACTGGGGGAAGCAGGAAACACCATATATTTT.